Given below is one T cell receptor beta chain in context. Its cognate antigen is unknown. These data belong to a study of cytomegalovirus exposure and HLA in healthy donors. Across the study: Sequencing of 150 million to 200 million T cells in an earlier analysis found roughly 120 million unique TCR beta sequences. In terms of ancestry, the Caucasian-associated cluster contained roughly 80% of the approximately 400 genotyped donors. Study-wide points: Investigators reported 150 to 200 TCR beta chains as tied to cytomegalovirus. A missense variant in DCLRE1C was later tied to TCR beta V- and J-gene trimming.

The V gene lost 0 bases and the J gene lost 1 base, with 12 bases spanning the gap. This CDR3 contains 16 residues. The study ran its PCR with 60 Vbeta and 13 Jbeta primers. The method was immunoSEQ multiplex PCR; TCRdb's version includes in-frame clones alone and lacks a portion of them. The top ten clones hold under 2.5% of a sample with about 120,000 clones, roughly 80% of them seen once. The chain carries TRBV23-1 and TRBJ1-1; D gene unclear. TRBV23-1 is noted as an ORF with a role that remains uncertain. The sample was PBMCs. The receptor comes from a man under 40 in good health and CMV-seronegative. CDR3 coding DNA: TGCGCCAGCAGTCAATCGATGAGTCACCCGAACACTGAAGCTTTCTTT. Encoded protein: CASSQSMSHPNTEAFF.